Following are 13 T cell receptor beta chains from one sample sequenced in a study of CD8 T cells in Susac syndrome. With random hexamers, 0.5 to 1 ug RNA was reverse transcribed. TCRdb independently ran MiXCR on the immunoSEQ multiplex PCR reads; one entry per CDR3 protein. This sample carries tens of thousands of distinct CDR3 sequences, just over 95% of them seen once, and the ten largest clones take 0.11%. Sequences were obtained from CD4+ T cells from PBMCs. The origin of the receptors is a human donor with multiple sclerosis.

The gene calls are TRBV29-1 and TRBJ2-1; the D call may be TRBD1 or TRBD2 (6 bases each). Germline V gene data show CDR1 as SQVTM and CDR2 as ANQGSEA. This CDR3 is built from 16 residues. This CDR3 is CRPTLGGVDSYNEQFF. The CDR3 region has the DNA TGCAGGCCGACCCTGGGGGGCGTCGACTCCTACAATGAGCAGTTCTTC.

The chain has TRBV7-2 and TRBJ2-2; D is unclear. The germline V gene has CDR1 SGHTA and CDR2 FQGNSA. The germline V and J ends were trimmed by 0 bases and 6 bases, with 8 bases remaining between them. This CDR3 has 14 amino acids. The CDR3 DNA sequence: TGTGCCAGCAGCTTAGCTTGGGTTTCCGGGGAGCTGTTTTTT. Residues: CASSLAWVSGELFF.

The chain couples TRBV5-1 to TRBJ1-6; the match to TRBD1 covers 9 bases. Germline-derived CDR1 and CDR2 are SGHRS and YFSETQ. The CDR3 extends over 14 amino acids. V dropped 3 bases and J dropped 6; count of bases not matched to a gene: 1. The CDR3 coding sequence is TGCGCCAGCAGCTCGACAGGGGGTAATTCACCCCTCCACTTT. This translates into CASSSTGGNSPLHF.

This clonotype was seen once. The chain links TRBV28 to TRBJ2-7; D may be TRBD1 (6 bases). Germline CDR1 reads MDHEN; CDR2 reads SYDVKM. This CDR3 is 13 amino acids long. The ends were cut back, 5 bases at V and 2 bases at J, with 10 bases in the middle. CDR3 in amino acids: CASSTGFAYEQYF. CDR3 DNA: TGTGCCAGCAGTACAGGGTTCGCCTACGAGCAGTACTTC.

The J gene is TRBJ2-5, the V gene TRBV6-5, with 7 bases fitting TRBD1. V lost 8 bases and J lost 1; bases outside the gene matches: 7. The length of the CDR3 is 14 residues. Germline V gives CDR1 MNHEY, CDR2 SVGAGI. For the CDR3, the DNA is TGTGCCAGCGCTTTCGACAGGGCCCAAGAGACCCAGTACTTC. Translating it yields CASAFDRAQETQYF.

V is TRBV20-1 and J is TRBJ2-1; TRBD1 is a possible D gene (5 bases). The CDR3 loop spans 15 amino acids. V was pared by 3 bases and J by 3 bases, with 15 bases between. Per germline, CDR1 DFQATT and CDR2 SNEGSKA (reference sequence). Here the CDR3 DNA reads TGCAGTGCTAGGTCTAGAAGGGGCCTCTACAATGAGCAGTTCTTC. Amino acid sequence: CSARSRRGLYNEQFF.

The chain couples TRBV12-3 or TRBV12-4 to TRBJ2-7, with D possibly matching TRBD1 (5 bases). Trimming shortened V by 4 bases and J by 2 bases, and 9 bases separated the two germline ends. The CDR3 has 13 amino acids. Written as DNA, the CDR3 is TGTGCCAGCAGTTCGATAGGGGCCTACGAGCAGTACTTC. This translates into CASSSIGAYEQYF.

The V and J genes are TRBV20-1 and TRBJ2-5, with D perhaps TRBD1 or TRBD2 (6 bases each). The CDR3 has 15 amino acids. From germline, CDR1 is DFQATT and CDR2 SNEGSKA (reference sequence). Trimming removed 1 base at V and 0 bases at J, with 12 bases between. CDR3 coding DNA: TGCAGTGCTAGAGCCGGGGGCCCAAACCAAGAGACCCAGTACTTC. This translates into CSARAGGPNQETQYF.

The chain links TRBV11-1 to TRBJ2-7, with a weak D call TRBD1 (6 bases). Per germline, CDR1 SGHAT and CDR2 FQDESV (reference sequence). V was trimmed by 3 bases and J by 3 bases, leaving 12 bases between them. The CDR3 runs to 14 residues. CDR3 region: CASSFMDSGYEQYF. CDR3 coding DNA: TGTGCCAGCAGCTTTATGGACAGTGGCTACGAGCAGTACTTC.

This rearrangement joins TRBV4-2 to TRBJ1-2; D call uncertain. The V end was cut by 0 bases, the J end by 8 bases, with 13 bases between. The CDR3 runs 14 residues. CDR1 and CDR2 from the germline V gene are LGHNA and YNFKEQ. The CDR3 nucleotides read TGTGCCAGCAGCCAAGATGGGCAGTCTCGAGGCTACACCTTC. It specifies CASSQDGQSRGYTF.

The V gene is TRBV29-1, the J gene TRBJ1-1; TRBD1 might be the D (5 bases). Trimming shortened V by 7 bases and J by 0 bases, and 12 bases separated the two germline ends. The CDR3 is 13 amino acids. CDR1 SQVTM and CDR2 ANQGSEA come from the germline V gene. CDR3 amino acids: CSAWGDMNTEAFF. The CDR3 nucleotides are TGCAGCGCTTGGGGGGATATGAACACTGAAGCTTTCTTT.

The chain has TRBV6-5 and TRBJ2-7, with D hard to call. This CDR3 is built from 14 residues. V dropped 5 bases and J dropped 5 bases, with 16 bases sitting between them. Germline values: CDR1 MNHEY, CDR2 SVGAGI. The CDR3 nucleotides read TGTGCCAGCAGTCAGTGGATTGGGCGCCACGAGCAGTACTTC. Protein: CASSQWIGRHEQYF.

This clonotype was counted a single time. V gene TRBV11-3 combines with J gene TRBJ1-1, with TRBD1 identical over 11 bases. The CDR3 is 16 residues long. Germline V lookup: CDR1 SGHNT, CDR2 YENEEA. V trimming: 0 bases; J trimming: 7 bases; junction bases outside the gene matches: 7. CDR3 residues: CASSLDSTGTGGEAFF. Here the CDR3 DNA reads TGTGCCAGCAGCTTAGACTCAACCGGGACAGGGGGTGAAGCTTTCTTT.